This T cell receptor (beta chain) stems from a study of T cell responses to AZD1222 COVID-19 vaccine. Broader study findings: Among the donors, most were white British and more were female, and clonal diversity was possibly underestimated.

This clone was counted a single time. Its antigen remains unidentified. Clones were read by immunoSEQ multiplex PCR, and TCRdb kept only the in-frame ones, dropping some. Of roughly 87,000 clones listed, about 91% were seen once; the top ten hold roughly 5%. This CDR3 is 16 amino acids long. V lost 1 base and J 7 bases, leaving 21 bases between the germline ends. The V gene's germline CDR1 is SGHRS and CDR2 YFSETQ. V and J are TRBV5-1 and TRBJ2-7; the D call may be TRBD1 or TRBD2 (5 bases each). The receptor comes from an adult who received the AZD1222 COVID-19 vaccine. The sample here was peripheral blood, taken 28 days after the second AZD1222 dose. This chain's CDR3 is CASSLRDADFALEQYF. CDR3 coding DNA: TGCGCCAGCAGCTTGAGGGACGCGGACTTCGCTTTAGAGCAGTACTTC.